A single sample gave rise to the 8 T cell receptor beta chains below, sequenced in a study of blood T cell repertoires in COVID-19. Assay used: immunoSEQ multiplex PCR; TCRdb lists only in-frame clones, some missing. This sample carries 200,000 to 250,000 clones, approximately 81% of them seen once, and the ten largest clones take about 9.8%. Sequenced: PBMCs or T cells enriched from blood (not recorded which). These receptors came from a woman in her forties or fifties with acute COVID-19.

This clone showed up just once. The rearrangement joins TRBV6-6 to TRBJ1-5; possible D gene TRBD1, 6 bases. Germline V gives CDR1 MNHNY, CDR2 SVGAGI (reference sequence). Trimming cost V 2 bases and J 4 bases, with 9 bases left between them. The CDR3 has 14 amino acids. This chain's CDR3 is CASSYDRLNQPQHF. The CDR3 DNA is TGTGCCAGCAGTTACGACAGGCTGAATCAGCCCCAGCATTTT.

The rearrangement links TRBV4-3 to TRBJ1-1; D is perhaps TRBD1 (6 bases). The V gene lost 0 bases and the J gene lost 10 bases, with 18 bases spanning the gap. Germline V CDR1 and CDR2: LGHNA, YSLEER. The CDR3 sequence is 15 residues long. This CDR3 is CASSQEFAGARGAFF. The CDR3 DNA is TGCGCCAGCAGCCAAGAGTTCGCTGGGGCCAGGGGAGCTTTCTTT.

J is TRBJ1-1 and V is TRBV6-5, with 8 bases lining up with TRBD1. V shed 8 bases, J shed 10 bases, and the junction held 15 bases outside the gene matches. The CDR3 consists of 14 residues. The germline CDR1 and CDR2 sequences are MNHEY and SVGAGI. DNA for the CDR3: TGTGCCAGCGTTCCGGTAGGACAGGGCAGGGGAGCTTTCTTT. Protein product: CASVPVGQGRGAFF.

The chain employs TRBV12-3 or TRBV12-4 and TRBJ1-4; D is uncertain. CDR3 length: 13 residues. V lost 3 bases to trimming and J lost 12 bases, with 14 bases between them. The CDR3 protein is CASSFLSVGELFF. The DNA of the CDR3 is TGTGCCAGCAGTTTTTTGTCTGTCGGGGAACTGTTTTTT.

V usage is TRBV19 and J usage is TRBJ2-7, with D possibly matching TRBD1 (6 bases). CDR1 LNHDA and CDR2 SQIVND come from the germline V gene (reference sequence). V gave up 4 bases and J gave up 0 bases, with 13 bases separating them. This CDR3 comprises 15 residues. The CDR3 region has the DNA TGTGCCAGTAGTAAGGACAGCGCGTTCTCCTACGAGCAGTACTTC. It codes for CASSKDSAFSYEQYF.

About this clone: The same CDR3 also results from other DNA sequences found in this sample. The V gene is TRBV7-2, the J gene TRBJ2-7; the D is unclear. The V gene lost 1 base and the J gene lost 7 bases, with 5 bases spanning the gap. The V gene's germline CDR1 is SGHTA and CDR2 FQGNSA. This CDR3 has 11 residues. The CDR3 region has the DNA TGTGCCAGCAGCTTAGTGTATGAGCAGTACTTC. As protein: CASSLVYEQYF.

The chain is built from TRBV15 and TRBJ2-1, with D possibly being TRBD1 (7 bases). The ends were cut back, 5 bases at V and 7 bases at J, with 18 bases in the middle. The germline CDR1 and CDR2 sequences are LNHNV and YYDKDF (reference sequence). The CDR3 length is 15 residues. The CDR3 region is CATSAQGGPGNEQFF. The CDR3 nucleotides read TGTGCCACCAGCGCCCAGGGGGGCCCGGGTAATGAGCAGTTCTTC.

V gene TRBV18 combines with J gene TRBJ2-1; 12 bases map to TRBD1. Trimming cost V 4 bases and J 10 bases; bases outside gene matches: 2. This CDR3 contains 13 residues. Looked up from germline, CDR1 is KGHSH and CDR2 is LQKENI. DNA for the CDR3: TGTGCCAGCTCACTTGGGACAGGGGGCGAGCAGTTCTTC. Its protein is CASSLGTGGEQFF.